This record covers a single T cell receptor (beta chain). This entry belongs to a study of OX40 agonist ivuxolimab in advanced cancers. Data came from immunoSEQ multiplex PCR; TCRdb stores just in-frame clones and leaves some out. The table includes fewer than 80,000 clones, roughly nine tenths detected once. The CDR3 consists of 18 residues. CDR1 is LGHNA, CDR2 YSLEER, per germline. V dropped 0 bases and J dropped 7 bases, with 19 bases sitting between them. This clonotype was obtained from an adult with an advanced solid tumor such as melanoma, head and neck, liver or kidney cancer. This specimen was CD4+ or CD8+ T cells sorted from blood, taken in a trial of the OX40 agonist ivuxolimab. The chain carries TRBV4-3 and TRBJ1-6; maybe TRBD1 (6 bases). This CDR3 is CASSQDRGGGPRNSPLHF. The CDR3 DNA reads TGCGCCAGCAGCCAAGATCGAGGAGGGGGACCTCGGAATTCACCCCTCCACTTT.